This T cell receptor beta chain was captured in a study of identical twins. Findings and caveats of the study: Cross-sectional statistics underpinned the conclusions; the same donors were not followed.

On this clonotype: Its matching antigen is unknown.

MiXCR, applied by TCRdb to the 5' RACE reads, yields one record per CDR3 protein. The sample carries around 670,000 distinct CDR3 sequences, roughly 6.2% recorded once. Every donor was a healthy Caucasian. Trimming cost V 6 bases and J 6 bases; bases outside gene matches: 10. Germline V gene lookup returns CDR1 ENHRY and CDR2 SYGVKD. The CDR3 is 15 amino acids. V and J are TRBV10-3 and TRBJ2-3; 9 bases map to TRBD1. Sequencing used naive T cells sorted from blood. This TCR derives from a man aged 18 to 30 in good health. The CDR3 coding sequence is TGTGCCATCAGGGCCGGGACAGGGTCGTTGGATACGCAGTATTTT. Translated, it gives CAIRAGTGSLDTQYF.